This is a list of T cell receptor beta chains from one sample in a study of blood T cell repertoires in COVID-19. Assay: immunoSEQ multiplex PCR; the TCRdb copy retains only in-frame clones and omits some. The sample contains about 250,000 clones, around 86% of which appear only once. The specimen sequenced was PBMCs or T cells enriched from blood (not recorded which). Source of these receptors: a man aged 18 to 35 who had recovered from COVID-19. The CDR3 runs from the conserved cysteine through the conserved F or W. The D gene is left open where the match is weak. Size tells how often a clone was seen (once, few, many) or the class of an expanded clone, and some rows leave it out.

TRBJ1-5 few TRBD1 TRBV5-8 CASSYGTDFNQPQHF TGTGCCAGCAGCTATGGGACAGACTTTAATCAGCCCCAGCATTTT
TRBJ1-2 - TRBD1 TRBV7-9 CASSLVPFDRGRGYGYTF TGTGCCAGCAGCTTAGTCCCTTTTGACAGGGGCCGGGGCTATGGCTACACCTTC
TRBJ2-7 - TRBD2 TRBV2 CASSLGLAAYEQYF TGTGCCAGCAGTCTCGGGCTAGCGGCCTACGAGCAGTACTTC
TRBJ2-7 once - TRBV19 CASRDSLSYEQYF TGTGCCAGTAGGGACAGTTTGTCCTACGAGCAGTACTTC
TRBJ2-7 - - TRBV19 CASSYGYEQYF TGTGCCAGTAGTTACGGCTACGAGCAGTACTTC
TRBJ1-1 - TRBD1 TRBV9 CASGQGGTEAFF TGTGCCAGCGGACAGGGCGGAACTGAAGCTTTCTTT
TRBJ2-3 - - TRBV5-1 CASSRQEGTDTQYF TGCGCCAGCAGTAGACAGGAAGGCACAGATACGCAGTATTTT
TRBJ2-3 - TRBD2 TRBV4-1 CASSQRPTSGGASTDTQYF TGCGCCAGCAGCCAACGCCCGACTAGCGGGGGGGCTAGCACAGATACGCAGTATTTT
TRBJ1-6 - - TRBV15 CATQPRGGYNSPLHF TGTGCCACCCAACCCCGGGGAGGCTATAATTCACCCCTCCACTTT
TRBJ2-7 - - TRBV5-1 CASSLIGGAYEQYF TGCGCCAGCAGCTTGATAGGGGGGGCTTACGAGCAGTACTTC
TRBJ2-7 - TRBD2 TRBV30 CAWNPGLGSSYEQYF TGTGCCTGGAATCCGGGACTAGGGAGCTCCTACGAGCAGTACTTC
TRBJ1-5 - - TRBV3-1/TRBV3-2 CASSHSGNQPQHF TGTGCCAGCAGCCACTCGGGGAATCAGCCCCAGCATTTT
TRBJ1-2 - - TRBV19 CASSIDRAYGYTF TGTGCCAGTAGTATAGACAGGGCCTATGGCTACACCTTC
TRBJ1-1 - - TRBV4-1 CASSQGQGLLNTEAFF TGCGCCAGCAGCCAAGGGCAGGGGCTTCTGAACACTGAAGCTTTCTTT
TRBJ2-1 - - TRBV27 CASSLLALNEQFF TGTGCCAGCAGTTTATTGGCTCTCAATGAGCAGTTCTTC
TRBJ1-3 - - TRBV6-5 CASSSPLYSGNTIYF TGTGCCAGCAGTTCCCCCCTATACTCTGGAAACACCATATATTTT
TRBJ1-5 few - TRBV19 CASGPQPQHF TGTGCCAGTGGCCCTCAGCCCCAGCATTTT
TRBJ1-6 once - TRBV14 CASSQTQGNSPLHF TGTGCCAGCAGCCAAACCCAGGGTAATTCACCCCTCCACTTT
TRBJ1-5 - - TRBV30 CAWSPIGSQPQHF TGTGCCTGGAGCCCGATAGGGAGTCAGCCCCAGCATTTT
TRBJ2-5 - TRBD1 TRBV30 CARAGDRGSKETQYF TGTGCCCGGGCGGGGGACAGGGGATCGAAAGAGACCCAGTACTTC
TRBJ2-2 few TRBD2 TRBV28 CASSSVLRGETGELFF TGTGCCAGCAGTTCAGTACTCCGGGGGGAGACCGGGGAGCTGTTTTTT
TRBJ1-3 - - TRBV4-1 CASSHSGEGNTIYF TGCGCCAGCAGCCATTCAGGGGAGGGAAACACCATATATTTT
TRBJ1-4 - TRBD1 TRBV11-3 CASSLGTVGQKLFF TGTGCCAGCAGCCTAGGGACAGTCGGGCAGAAACTGTTTTTT
TRBJ2-1 - - TRBV10-3 CAIPELCYNEQFF TGTGCCATCCCAGAACTATGCTACAATGAGCAGTTCTTC
TRBJ2-2 many - TRBV30 CAWRAGASDTGELFF TGTGCCTGGAGGGCAGGGGCTTCGGACACCGGGGAGCTGTTTTTT
TRBJ1-2 - - TRBV2 CASTITDGLFDYGYTF TGTGCCAGCACCATAACCGACGGACTTTTCGACTATGGCTACACCTTC
TRBJ2-1 - - TRBV12-3/TRBV12-4 CASTRDTYNEQFF TGTGCCAGCACCCGGGACACTTACAATGAGCAGTTCTTC
TRBJ2-7 - TRBD1 TRBV4-2 CASSPPTGQGGEQYF TGTGCCAGCAGCCCCCCAACGGGACAGGGTGGCGAGCAGTACTTC
TRBJ1-6 - TRBD1 TRBV5-1 CASSEPGQGNSPLHF TGCGCCAGCAGCGAGCCGGGACAGGGCAATTCACCCCTCCACTTT
TRBJ2-2 - - TRBV28 CASSFFRGNTGELFF TGTGCCAGCAGTTTTTTCAGGGGGAACACCGGGGAGCTGTTTTTT
TRBJ2-1 - - TRBV6-5 CASAPSSYNEQFF TGTGCCAGTGCACCGAGCTCCTACAATGAGCAGTTCTTC
TRBJ2-1 - TRBD1 TRBV5-6 CASSLIGQGYNEQFF TGTGCCAGCAGCCTGATAGGACAGGGGTACAATGAGCAGTTCTTC
TRBJ1-3 - TRBD1 TRBV2 CASSVGTGYGNTIYF TGTGCCAGCAGTGTCGGGACAGGCTACGGAAACACCATATATTTT
TRBJ1-1 - TRBD1 TRBV6-5 CASSLPGQGGSEAFF TGTGCCAGCAGTTTACCCGGACAGGGGGGCTCTGAAGCTTTCTTT
TRBJ1-5 - TRBD1 TRBV30 CAWSPRDRGNQPQHF TGTGCCTGGAGTCCCCGGGACAGGGGCAATCAGCCCCAGCATTTT